These 25 T cell receptor beta chains were sequenced from one sample in a study of cytomegalovirus exposure and HLA in healthy donors. Primers included in the PCR were 60 Vbeta and 13 Jbeta primers. TCRdb's table, derived via immunoSEQ multiplex PCR, lists solely in-frame clones and lacks some. The sample records 62,000 or so clones, approximately 87% being singletons. The material sequenced was PBMCs. These TCRs come from a man between 18 and 29 years old in good health and CMV-seronegative.

The chain's CDR3 is CASSYSTSPSEQFF. DNA of the CDR3: TGTGCCAGCAGTTACTCGACTTCTCCAAGTGAGCAGTTCTTC. The chain links TRBV6-5 to TRBJ2-1; D is uncertain. V was clipped by 0 bases and J by 9 bases, with 12 bases between them. CDR1 and CDR2 from the germline V gene are MNHEY and SVGAGI. The CDR3 length is 14 residues.

The CDR3 DNA follows: TGTGCCACCAGCAGAGATCGCGTTTATGGCTACACCTTC. It encodes CATSRDRVYGYTF. The chain is built from TRBV15 and TRBJ1-2; D is unresolved. The CDR3 runs 13 residues. CDR1 and CDR2 from the germline V gene are LNHNV and YYDKDF (reference sequence). With 0 bases removed from V and 5 bases from J, the gap between germline ends came to 7 bases.

The chain carries TRBV28 and TRBJ1-2; D is ambiguous. V shed 3 bases and J shed 7 bases, with 3 bases lying between them. The V gene's germline CDR1 is MDHEN and CDR2 SYDVKM. CDR3 length equals 10 residues. CDR3 region: CASSFLGYTF. The DNA for the CDR3 is TGTGCCAGCAGTTTCCTTGGCTACACCTTC.

DNA for the CDR3: TGTGCCAGCAGTGAAGGGACAGGTCTGACCTACGAGCAGTACTTC. It yields the protein CASSEGTGLTYEQYF. This chain links TRBV2 with TRBJ2-7; 7 bases fit TRBD1. The germline V gene encodes CDR1 SNHLY and CDR2 FYNNEI. CDR3 length: 15 residues. V shed 1 base, J shed 2 bases, and the junction held 5 bases outside the gene matches.

This clone came up a few times. The chain employs TRBV6-6 and TRBJ1-4, with 7 bases aligning to TRBD1. The V gene end was trimmed by 8 bases and the J gene end by 8 bases; junction bases not matched to a gene: 11. Germline values: CDR1 MNHNY, CDR2 SVGAGI (reference sequence). The CDR3 length is 14 residues. CDR3 nucleotide sequence: TGTGCCAGCGTGGAGGGGGCGACTCTGGAAAAACTGTTTTTT. Translation gives CASVEGATLEKLFF.

This chain uses TRBV10-1 with TRBJ2-5; possible D gene TRBD1, 6 bases. V was cut by 8 bases and J by 0 bases, with 10 bases left in between. The length of the CDR3 is 13 residues. Germline CDR1 WNHNN, CDR2 SYGVQD (reference sequence). The CDR3: CASPRQDQETQYF. DNA of the CDR3: TGCGCCAGCCCTAGACAGGACCAAGAGACCCAGTACTTC.

This clone was counted once. The rearrangement links TRBV5-1 to TRBJ2-1; 7 bases line up with TRBD2. Germline V gene lookup returns CDR1 SGHRS and CDR2 YFSETQ. J was trimmed by 3 bases and V by 7 bases; bases with no gene match: 13. This CDR3 region has 16 residues. CDR3 region: CASYPQPGGNYNEQFF. The CDR3 bases are TGCGCCAGCTATCCCCAGCCCGGGGGGAACTACAATGAGCAGTTCTTC.

This clone was seen a few times. The chain carries TRBV10-1 and TRBJ2-2; 10 bases fit TRBD2. The CDR3 is 17 amino acids. The trim removed 3 bases at V and 0 bases at J, leaving 4 bases unmatched. In germline, CDR1 is WNHNN, CDR2 SYGVQD (reference sequence). CDR3 loop: CASSDPSGGSNTGELFF. The CDR3 DNA reads TGCGCCAGCAGTGATCCTAGCGGGGGATCGAACACCGGGGAGCTGTTTTTT.

Written as DNA, the CDR3 is TGTGCCAGCAGTACCGGACAGGGAATATCCCCCTTGGAGTACTTC. Protein product: CASSTGQGISPLEYF. The chain employs TRBV6-5 and TRBJ2-7, with TRBD1 matching over 8 bases. Germline CDR1 and CDR2: MNHEY and SVGAGI. This CDR3 is built from 15 residues. With V trimmed by 5 bases and J by 11 bases, 17 bases remained unmatched.

The chain uses TRBV7-9 and TRBJ2-1; TRBD1 might be the D (5 bases). CDR1 is SEHNR, CDR2 FQNEAQ, per germline (reference sequence). The CDR3 extends over 15 amino acids. V lost 1 base and J lost 2, with 9 bases in between. The CDR3, as DNA: TGTGCCAGCAGCTTAGGACAGAGACCCTACAATGAGCAGTTCTTC. As protein: CASSLGQRPYNEQFF. The variable domain in full, with the rest retrieved from reference TRBV7-9 and TRBJ2-1, is DTGVSQNPRHKITKRGQNVTFRCDPISEHNRLYWYRQTLGQGPEFLTYFQNEAQLEKSRLLSDRFSAERPKGSFSTLEIQRTEQGDSAMYLCASSLGQRPYNEQFFGPGTRLTVL.

The chain has TRBV10-3 and TRBJ1-2; D is ambiguous. Germline loops: CDR1 ENHRY, CDR2 SYGVKD. This CDR3 is 13 amino acids long. V lost 8 bases and J lost 8, with 18 bases in between. The CDR3 spells CAIPTSDLMGYTF. CDR3 DNA: TGTGCCATCCCCACCAGCGACCTGATGGGCTACACCTTC.

The chain is built from TRBV6-5 and TRBJ1-2; 7 bases are a match to TRBD1. The CDR3 loop spans 13 amino acids. Germline V gives CDR1 MNHEY, CDR2 SVGAGI. J gave up 4 bases and V 6 bases, and 5 bases lay outside the gene matches. CDR3 region: CASRLGTAYGYTF. CDR3 sequence (DNA): TGTGCCAGCAGGCTCGGGACAGCCTATGGCTACACCTTC.

Comments on this clone: One end of the junction is discordant with germline, which a read error may explain. The rearrangement links TRBV7-7 to TRBJ2-5; a weak D match, TRBD2 (6 bases). In germline, CDR1 is SSHAT, CDR2 FNYEAQ (reference sequence). The CDR3 loop spans 13 amino acids. CDR3 coding DNA: TGTGCTAGCAGCTCACGGGAGCGGGAGACCCAGTACTTC. Its translation: CASSSRERETQYF.

The gene calls are TRBV9 and TRBJ2-5, with 8 bases lining up with TRBD2. V dropped 0 bases and J dropped 4; count of bases not matched to a gene: 8. CDR1 is SGDLS, CDR2 YYNGEE, per germline. The CDR3 has 16 residues. CDR3 DNA: TGTGCCAGCAGCGTAGATGCCCGGGGGGGCGGAGAGACCCAGTACTTC. This encodes CASSVDARGGGETQYF.

The rearrangement links TRBV4-1 to TRBJ1-6; 7 bases line up with TRBD1. The germline gives CDR1 MGHRA, CDR2 YSYEKL. This CDR3 has 14 amino acids. The V and J ends lost 4 bases and 4 bases, in that order; junction bases with no gene match: 1. The CDR3 reads CASSPGQYNSPLHF. DNA of the CDR3: TGCGCCAGCAGCCCGGGACAGTATAATTCACCCCTCCACTTT.

The rearrangement uses TRBV30 and TRBJ2-5; the D is unclear. Trimming took off 2 bases at V and 4 bases at J, with 2 bases between the two ends. CDR1 and CDR2 (germline): GTSNPN, SVGIG (reference sequence). The CDR3 has 10 residues. CDR3: CAWSRETQYF. CDR3 in DNA: TGTGCCTGGAGTCGAGAGACCCAGTACTTC.

The chain is built from TRBV30 and TRBJ1-2; TRBD1 matches at 7 bases. The germline V gene encodes CDR1 GTSNPN and CDR2 SVGIG (reference sequence). After removal of 3 bases from V and 4 bases from J, the junction contained 5 bases not matched to a gene. This CDR3 has 13 residues. The CDR3 DNA follows: TGTGCCTGGAGCAGGGACAGCGTCTATGGCTACACCTTC. Its protein product is CAWSRDSVYGYTF.

The chain couples TRBV5-1 to TRBJ2-7, with TRBD1 as a possible D gene (6 bases). Germline V lookup: CDR1 SGHRS, CDR2 YFSETQ. Trimming removed 0 bases from V and 0 bases from J, with 7 bases in between. This CDR3 region has 14 residues. This CDR3 is CASSLEGDSYEQYF. The CDR3 coding sequence is TGCGCCAGCAGCTTGGAGGGGGACTCCTACGAGCAGTACTTC.

The chain recombines TRBV30 with TRBJ1-1, with D maybe TRBD1 (6 bases). Trimming left V 0 bases short and J 10 bases short, with 9 bases between. The germline V gene has CDR1 GTSNPN and CDR2 SVGIG (reference sequence). The CDR3 length is 11 residues. CDR3 nucleotide sequence: TGTGCCTGGAGTGTGTCAGGGGCAGCTTTCTTT. It encodes CAWSVSGAAFF.

This clone ranks as medium-sized. The chain combines TRBV28 with TRBJ2-2; 8 bases fit TRBD1. Germline trimming cut 7 bases from V and 3 bases from J; bases unmatched to any gene: 10. The CDR3 runs 16 residues. Germline values: CDR1 MDHEN, CDR2 SYDVKM. CDR3 bases: TGTGCCAGCACAATTTCCCCGACAGGGGACACCGGGGAGCTGTTTTTT. As protein: CASTISPTGDTGELFF. Using reference TRBV28 and TRBJ2-2 for the parts outside the CDR3, the full variable domain is DVKVTQSSRYLVKRTGEKVFLECVQDMDHENMFWYRQDPGLGLRLIYFSYDVKMKEKGDIPEGYSVSREKKERFSLILESASTNQTSMYLCASTISPTGDTGELFFGEGSRLTVL.

This clone was counted a single time. The J gene is TRBJ2-1, the V gene TRBV11-2; 9 bases are a match to TRBD1. The junction had 6 bases not matched to a gene; V was cut back by 2 bases and J by 1 base. Germline-derived CDR1 and CDR2 are SGHAT and FQNNGV. The CDR3 has 17 amino acids. CDR3 nucleotides: TGTGCCAGCAGCTTACCTACCGGGACAGGGTCCTACAATGAGCAGTTCTTC. Protein: CASSLPTGTGSYNEQFF.

The chain has TRBV6-7 and TRBJ1-2, with a weak D call TRBD1 (6 bases). TRBV6-7 is an ORF, and what it does is uncertain. CDR3 length: 16 residues. The V gene lost 6 bases and the J gene lost 4 bases, with 21 bases spanning the gap. In DNA, the CDR3 is TGTGCCAGCAGCCCTCAACAGGGTACCGGCGGCTATGGCTACACCTTC. Protein product: CASSPQQGTGGYGYTF.

This sequence joins TRBV7-9 and TRBJ1-1; D uncertain. V lost 0 bases, J lost 4 bases, and 12 bases lay in between. CDR1 is SEHNR and CDR2 is FQNEAQ in the germline V gene (reference sequence). There are 15 residues in the CDR3. CDR3 sequence (DNA): TGTGCCAGCAGCTTAGCCCAGAGAGGAAGCACTGAAGCTTTCTTT. This codes for CASSLAQRGSTEAFF.

This rearrangement joins TRBV12-5 to TRBJ2-5; 9 bases match TRBD2. Germline V gene sequence: CDR1 LGHNT, CDR2 FRNRAP. The V segment lost 7 bases and the J segment 4 bases; nucleotides outside the gene matches: 13. The CDR3 totals 16 residues. Here the CDR3 DNA reads TGTGCTAGTGCCTTGGAGGCGGGGGGGCCGGGAGAGACCCAGTACTTC. This translates into CASALEAGGPGETQYF.

The chain joins TRBV28 to TRBJ1-5, with 9 bases lining up with TRBD1. The ends lost 2 bases at V and 0 bases at J; junction bases unmatched: 14. Germline assignment: CDR1 MDHEN and CDR2 SYDVKM. CDR3 length: 20 amino acids. The CDR3, as DNA: TGTGCCAGCAGTTTACAGGCCGGGACAGGGAGTTTTTATAGCAATCAGCCCCAGCATTTT. Protein: CASSLQAGTGSFYSNQPQHF.